This T cell receptor beta chain came from a study of T-cell memory formation after mild COVID-19. At the level of the study: Clustering of TCRs was largely donor specific.

This clonotype was counted once. Its antigen is still unknown. The CDR3 covers 16 residues. The V gene lost 3 bases and the J gene lost 0 bases, with 15 bases spanning the gap. Germline V gene data show CDR1 as DFQATT and CDR2 as SNEGSKA (reference sequence). TCRdb itself ran the 5' RACE reads through MiXCR, one entry per CDR3 protein. Among roughly 450,000 distinct CDR3 sequences, around a sixth were seen once, and the ten largest hold about 12%. Study outcomes and limitations: Shrinking CD4+ clones resided mostly in CM and EM, and CD8+ ones in EMRA. A balance of CD4 and CD8 characterized clones contracting day 15 to 85, whereas later expanders leaned CD4+.

The TCR sequence derives from an adult woman who had mild COVID-19 (a few samples of this study predate the infection). Cell type and time point are not known. The material sequenced was PBMCs or a T cell subset sorted from them (not recorded which). The chain joins TRBV20-1 to TRBJ2-1; possible D gene TRBD2, 5 bases. Here the CDR3 DNA reads TGCAGTGCTAGTCCCCCCGGAGGAAGCTCCTACAATGAGCAGTTCTTC. As protein: CSASPPGGSSYNEQFF.